A single sample is the source of the 19 T cell receptor beta chains below, sequenced in a study of beta chain features in type 1 diabetes. The sequenced template was cDNA made from the entire isolated RNA. The table came from immunoSEQ multiplex PCR; TCRdb's copy has only in-frame clones and leaves some out. The sample records about 170,000 clones, 7.8% being singletons. Study-wide findings and caveats: TCRB CDR3 length was moderately but significantly reduced in all four CD4+ subsets of Type 1 diabetes patients.

For these TCRs, the target antigens are not known. Sequenced: central memory CD4+ T cells from blood. The source is a woman aged 40 to 50 with type 1 diabetes.

CDR3 protein: CASSSAGQVQYF. The CDR3 DNA sequence: TGTGCCAGTAGTAGTGCCGGACAGGTACAGTACTTC. This chain connects TRBV19 to TRBJ2-7; 7 bases align to TRBD1. Germline assignment: CDR1 LNHDA and CDR2 SQIVND (reference sequence). V shed 4 bases, J shed 10 bases, and the junction held 7 bases outside the gene matches. The CDR3 is 12 residues long.

J is TRBJ2-3 and V is TRBV5-1, with a weak D call TRBD1 (7 bases). V was shortened by 4 bases and J by 4 bases, with 19 bases between the two germline ends. Germline CDR1 SGHRS, CDR2 YFSETQ. The CDR3 is made up of 16 amino acids. Written as DNA, the CDR3 is TGCGCCAGCAGCGAAGGCCGGCAGGGGGGAGCAGATACGCAGTATTTT. Encoded protein: CASSEGRQGGADTQYF.

The sample holds a few counts of this clone. J is TRBJ2-7 and V is TRBV6-1, with a weak D call TRBD2 (6 bases). Trimming pared 6 bases from V and 4 bases from J, leaving 19 bases between. CDR3 length: 15 residues. CDR1 is MNHNS and CDR2 is SASEGT in the germline V gene. This chain's CDR3 is CASSLLGGAGYEQYF. The CDR3 DNA sequence: TGTGCCAGCAGCCTCCTTGGCGGGGCGGGATACGAGCAGTACTTC.

V usage is TRBV13 and J usage is TRBJ1-4; D unresolved. Germline values: CDR1 PRHDT, CDR2 FYEKMQ (reference sequence). The V end lost 5 bases, the J end lost 0 bases, and 10 bases lay between the germline ends. This CDR3 has 15 amino acids. CDR3 in amino acids: CASSPRVSTNEKLFF. The CDR3 nucleotides read TGTGCCAGCAGCCCCCGAGTTTCAACTAATGAAAAACTGTTTTTT.

This clone was picked up many times. The same CDR3 can be traced to other DNA sequences in this sample. In nucleotides, the CDR3 is TGTGCCAGCTCACCAAGTCGGGAGACCCAGTACTTC. This gives the protein CASSPSRETQYF. This rearrangement joins TRBV18 to TRBJ2-5, with unresolved D. Germline CDR1 is KGHSH and CDR2 is LQKENI. The CDR3 totals 12 residues. V lost 2 bases to trimming and J lost 5 bases, with 6 bases between them.

This clone was observed a handful of times. The rearrangement uses TRBV18 and TRBJ1-1, with a weak D call TRBD1 (5 bases). Germline-derived CDR1 and CDR2 are KGHSH and LQKENI. This CDR3 has 13 residues. V was cut by 4 bases and J by 2 bases, with 8 bases left in between. In DNA, the CDR3 is TGTGCCAGCTCACAGACAGAAAACACTGAAGCTTTCTTT. Its translation: CASSQTENTEAFF.

This clone was counted between two and nine times. The chain links TRBV28 to TRBJ2-6; 7 bases match TRBD2. Trimming took 6 bases from V and 2 from J; bases not matched to a gene: 4. The CDR3 is made up of 15 amino acids. Per the germline V gene, CDR1 is MDHEN and CDR2 is SYDVKM. The DNA of the CDR3 is TGTGCCAGCAGGGGGGGGAACGCTGGGGCCAACGTCCTGACTTTC. Amino acid sequence: CASRGGNAGANVLTF.

This clone occurred a few times. The chain is built from TRBV19 and TRBJ2-3; maybe TRBD2 (6 bases). CDR3 length equals 15 residues. The germline gives CDR1 LNHDA, CDR2 SQIVND (reference sequence). Trimming pared 5 bases from V and 3 bases from J, leaving 15 bases between. Here the CDR3 reads CASSPGEVRTDTQYF. The CDR3 bases are TGTGCCAGTAGTCCGGGGGAGGTCCGGACAGATACGCAGTATTTT.

The chain combines TRBV29-1 with TRBJ2-7; D is unresolved. Germline values: CDR1 SQVTM, CDR2 ANQGSEA. CDR3 size: 14 residues. V was clipped by 5 bases and J by 3 bases, with 17 bases between them. As DNA, the CDR3 is TGCAGCGTTCGCCCATCTCCAGCGTTCTACGAGCAGTACTTC. As protein: CSVRPSPAFYEQYF.

This clone has only a few counts. The chain is built from TRBV6-1 and TRBJ1-5, with a tentative D call TRBD1 (6 bases). V dropped 1 base and J dropped 5 bases, with 9 bases sitting between them. In germline, CDR1 is MNHNS, CDR2 SASEGT. The CDR3 consists of 14 residues. The CDR3 region has the DNA TGTGCCAGCAGTGAAGGGGACAACGATCAGCCCCAGCATTTT. As protein: CASSEGDNDQPQHF.

A few counts support this clone. CDR3 in amino acids: CASSVTGGGANEQFF. The CDR3 DNA reads TGTGCCAGCAGCGTAACGGGCGGGGGGGCCAATGAGCAGTTCTTC. This chain connects TRBV9 to TRBJ2-1, with 9 bases matching TRBD2. V was pared by 1 base and J by 6 bases, with 5 bases of the junction left unmatched. Germline CDR1 SGDLS, CDR2 YYNGEE. The CDR3 extends over 15 amino acids.

This clone occurred a few times. The V gene is TRBV5-6, the J gene TRBJ2-7; 7 bases line up with TRBD1. Germline lookup yields CDR1 SGHDT and CDR2 YYEEEE. V shed 0 bases, J shed 2 bases, and the junction held 5 bases outside the gene matches. The CDR3 totals 15 residues. DNA of the CDR3: TGTGCCAGCAGCTTGGTCCAGGGGGATACCTACGAGCAGTACTTC. It is translated as CASSLVQGDTYEQYF.

This chain connects TRBV9 to TRBJ2-3; TRBD2 matches 7 bases. The V segment lost 0 bases and the J segment 2 bases; nucleotides outside the gene matches: 6. The CDR3 consists of 16 residues. Germline V gene lookup returns CDR1 SGDLS and CDR2 YYNGEE. The CDR3 DNA sequence: TGTGCCAGCAGCGTAGATGCGAGCGGGGTCACAGATACGCAGTATTTT. This codes for CASSVDASGVTDTQYF. The whole variable domain, remainder taken from reference TRBV9 and TRBJ2-3, is DSGVTQTPKHLITATGQRVTLRCSPRSGDLSVYWYQQSLDQGLQFLIQYYNGEERAKGNILERFSAQQFPDLHSELNLSSLELGDSALYFCASSVDASGVTDTQYFGPGTRLTVL.

This clone was counted a few times. This chain uses TRBV2 with TRBJ1-2; 7 bases agree with TRBD1. The V and J ends lost 2 bases and 6 bases, in that order; junction bases with no gene match: 9. There are 15 residues in the CDR3. CDR1 and CDR2 from the germline V gene are SNHLY and FYNNEI. CDR3 loop: CASSERGDQGDGYTF. CDR3 sequence (DNA): TGTGCCAGCAGTGAAAGAGGGGATCAGGGGGATGGCTACACCTTC.

This clone has a handful of counts. The J gene is TRBJ1-5, the V gene TRBV28; 9 positions agree with TRBD1. The CDR3 covers 14 residues. Germline V lookup: CDR1 MDHEN, CDR2 SYDVKM. V was pared by 7 bases and J by 6 bases, with 7 bases of the junction left unmatched. This CDR3 reads CASKQGAGGQPQHF. In DNA, the CDR3 is TGTGCCAGCAAACAGGGGGCAGGAGGTCAGCCCCAGCATTTT.

This clone has only a few counts. This chain links TRBV7-8 with TRBJ2-7; the match to TRBD1 covers 9 bases. V lost 6 bases to trimming and J lost 2 bases; unmatched junction nucleotides: 8. CDR3 length equals 15 residues. Germline V gene lookup returns CDR1 SGHVS and CDR2 FQNEAQ. Written as DNA, the CDR3 is TGTGCCAGCAGTCCAAGCCGGGACAGGGCCTACGAGCAGTACTTC. This translates into CASSPSRDRAYEQYF. Complete variable domain (other parts from reference TRBV7-8 and TRBJ2-7): GAGVSQSPRYKVAKRGQDVALRCDPISGHVSLFWYQQALGQGPEFLTYFQNEAQLDKSGLPSDRFFAERPEGSVSTLKIQRTQQEDSAVYLCASSPSRDRAYEQYFGPGTRLTVT.

This chain connects TRBV6-5 to TRBJ1-6, with a tentative D call TRBD1 (5 bases). The germline gives CDR1 MNHEY, CDR2 SVGAGI. Trimming removed 6 bases at V and 7 bases at J, with 10 bases between. This CDR3 spans 13 amino acids. The CDR3 spells CASSQRGNSPLHF. CDR3 in DNA: TGTGCCAGCAGCCAAAGGGGAAATTCACCCCTCCACTTT.

The chain employs TRBV28 and TRBJ1-5; D is perhaps TRBD1 (6 bases). The CDR3 covers 14 residues. CDR1 and CDR2 (germline): MDHEN, SYDVKM. The V and J ends lost 7 bases and 5 bases respectively, with 15 bases between them. The CDR3 loop is CASIGGRQDQPQHF. The CDR3 DNA sequence: TGTGCCAGCATCGGGGGGCGGCAGGATCAGCCCCAGCATTTT. Combining the CDR3 with reference TRBV28 and TRBJ1-5 gives the whole variable domain DVKVTQSSRYLVKRTGEKVFLECVQDMDHENMFWYRQDPGLGLRLIYFSYDVKMKEKGDIPEGYSVSREKKERFSLILESASTNQTSMYLCASIGGRQDQPQHFGDGTRLSIL.

The rearrangement links TRBV7-2 to TRBJ1-2; D not resolved. Germline V CDR1 and CDR2: SGHTA, FQGNSA. Between the trimmed V and J ends, which lost 3 bases and 4 bases, there was a span of 18 bases. CDR3 length: 16 residues. CDR3 nucleotides: TGTGCCAGCAGCTTTGGTCAGATCCTCACCTCCTATGGCTACACCTTC. It codes for CASSFGQILTSYGYTF.